This paragraph covers one T cell receptor (beta chain) sequence. A read error may produce the germline difference seen at one junction end. These data belong to a study of neoadjuvant anti-PD-1 for oral cavity cancer. On the study more broadly: Non-progressing patients received a fourth nivolumab dose near day 43, then surgery on days 50-56.

PBMC libraries mostly used approximately 0.5 ug of input genomic DNA, with six replicates per sample. Sequencing used immunoSEQ multiplex PCR; TCRdb keeps in-frame clones, though not all of them. The table has around 15,000 clones, roughly 70% seen once; the top ten hold roughly 3%. CDR3 length equals 13 residues. CDR1 SGHTA and CDR2 FQGTGA come from the germline V gene. Specimen: PBMCs, collected before nivolumab (anti-PD-1) treatment. The genes are TRBV7-3 and TRBJ1-1, with TRBD1 identical over 7 bases. This TCR was sampled from a person aged 35-80 years with oral cavity squamous cell carcinoma. CDR3 loop: CASSLTPGGVAFF. The DNA of the CDR3 is TGTGCCAGCAGCCTAACTCCAGGGGGGGTAGCTTTCTTT. Together with reference TRBV7-3 and TRBJ1-1, the CDR3 gives the full variable domain: GAGVSQTPSNKVTEKGKYVELRCDPISGHTALYWYRQSLGQGPEFLIYFQGTGAADDSGLPNDRFFAVRPEGSVSTLKIQRTERGDSAVYLCASSLTPGGVAFFGQGTRLTVV.